This T cell receptor beta chain was documented in a study of OX40 agonist ivuxolimab in advanced cancers. Broadly, across the study: The costimulatory receptor OX40 (CD134) was targeted by ivuxolimab, a fully human IgG2 agonistic monoclonal antibody. Intravenous ivuxolimab was administered to patients every 2 weeks at six dose levels: 0.01, 0.1, 0.3, 1.5, 3 and 10 mg/kg. Of the roughly 51 patients in dose escalation, approximately 20 had hepatocellular carcinoma, some 15 had melanoma, 9 had renal cell carcinoma and 9 had head and neck cancer. In the dose-escalation cohort, approximately 80% of patients were male, and the mean age was 60 years with a range of roughly 23 to 79. Prior anti-PD-1, anti-PD-L1 or anti-CTLA-4 therapy was permitted, and checkpoint inhibitors had been received by about two fifths of dose-escalation patients. Partial responses were achieved by three dose-escalation patients, of whom one had hepatocellular carcinoma and two had cutaneous melanoma. The point of sequencing TCRbeta in the periphery was to test whether ivuxolimab changed TCR sequence diversity and drove clonal T-cell expansion. The paper describes the monotherapy dose-escalation part (N = 52 patients) of the phase I trial of ivuxolimab. What the research found in general, with its limitations: Clonal expansion of both CD4+ and CD8+ blood T cells was observed from baseline to week 6 at doses 0.1 to 3.0 mg/kg. Antigen specificity was not determined for the clonally expanded peripheral T cells. After ivuxolimab, more expanded clones were found on average in CD8+ T cells than in CD4+ T cells. Low levels of normalized T-cell clonal expansion were also seen in some nonresponding patients. In the 0.1-3.0 mg/kg groups, partial responders were among the patients with the lowest normalized peripheral clonal expansion, particularly in CD8+ T cells.

For sequencing of the TCRbeta CDR3 region, genomic DNA was extracted from the sorted cells. The immunoSEQ Assay was used to sequence the TCRbeta CDR3 regions. In TCRdb, the immuneACCESS table is reduced to in-frame sequences with V and J assigned. These tables do not hold every clone; where another copy was compared, an unresolved V gene accounts for under half, and the others remain unexplained. The sample table shows about 28,000 clones, and 65% to 85% are seen once. The ten most abundant clones make up about a quarter of the sample. The cysteine opens and the phenylalanine closes a CDR3 of 15 amino acids. The read is trimmed to its CDR3 DNA, 45 bases read in frame from base 1. The germline V gene gives CDR1 as SGHAT and CDR2 as FQNNGV. V and J lose 6 bases and 1 base, and a span of 15 bases separates them. A remark on this clone: Its antigen specificity is not known. No clone much larger than this one lies a single base away; base qualities are absent.

The trial excluded patients who had a history of autoimmune disease or who were on systemic immunosuppression. In every dose cohort, peripheral blood was drawn for TCR sequencing at baseline, cycle 4 day 1, and cycle 7 day 1. Samples came from an open-label, multicenter, first-in-human phase I dose-escalation trial of ivuxolimab. Adults with locally advanced or metastatic head and neck squamous cell, hepatocellular, melanoma or renal cell carcinoma were enrolled in the trial. Before TCR sequencing, CD4+ and CD8+ T cells were separately sorted from peripheral blood. The sequences come from CD4+ or CD8+ T cells sorted from blood, collected in a trial of the OX40 agonist ivuxolimab. The chain employs TRBV11-2 and TRBJ1-1, and possibly TRBD1, on 6 matching bases. This sequence was found in an adult with an advanced solid tumor such as melanoma, head and neck, liver or kidney cancer. The CDR3 has the sequence CASRSNLRGNTEAFF. The sequence in DNA is TGTGCCAGCAGATCAAACCTCAGGGGGAACACTGAAGCTTTCTTT.